This T cell receptor beta chain came from a study of cytomegalovirus exposure and HLA in healthy donors. Regarding the study as a whole: High sensitivity and specificity were reportedly achieved when the classifier diagnosed cytomegalovirus status. At a 0.05 false discovery rate, a later analysis found about 17,000 TCR beta sequences to be associated with HLA alleles.

A multiplex PCR was run with 60 Vbeta primers and 13 Jbeta primers. Authors' processing steps: A follow-up analysis tallied around 76 million unique TCR beta chains, 9 million to 11 million shared. Clones were sequenced by immunoSEQ multiplex PCR, and TCRdb holds only the in-frame ones, with some missing. V and J calls and clone size are given by that table; D and trimming were obtained from the DNA. The sample lists some 64,000 clones; 80% to 90% were seen once. On this clone: Its matching antigen is unknown.

The germline gives CDR1 LNHNV, CDR2 YYDKDF (reference sequence). This CDR3 spans 16 amino acids. Trimming removed 1 base from V and 6 bases from J; junction bases left unmatched: 6. Sequencing was performed on PBMCs. This TCR came from a man younger than 45 in good health and CMV-seropositive. This chain connects TRBV15 to TRBJ2-2; 9 bases align to TRBD2. The CDR3 DNA sequence: TGTGCCACCAGCAGAGTTAGCGGGAGTGACGCCGGGGAGCTGTTTTTT. It translates to CATSRVSGSDAGELFF.